This TCR beta chain was sequenced in a study of cytomegalovirus exposure and HLA in healthy donors. Overall study results and limits: TCR beta chains numbering 150 to 200 were designated cytomegalovirus-associated. Analyses of presence/absence relied on an assumption of roughly uniform sequencing depth across donors. CMV antigen specificity of three CMV-associated chains was confirmed in vitro. In a later analysis, the majority of CMV-associated beta chains seemingly showed HLA restriction.

In germline, CDR1 is MGHDK, CDR2 SYGVNS. The V and J ends lost 5 bases and 4 bases respectively, with 16 bases between them. The CDR3 is made up of 15 amino acids. This clone was seen a handful of times. As yet, its antigen is unknown. The PCR used 60 Vbeta and 13 Jbeta primers. Assay: immunoSEQ multiplex PCR; the TCRdb copy retains only in-frame clones and omits some. The repertoire holds 170,000 or so clones, 75% to 85% seen once, with around 7.3% in the top ten. This chain links TRBV25-1 with TRBJ2-3, with a tentative D call TRBD2 (5 bases). The sequence derives from a man younger than 40 in good health and CMV-seropositive. Sequenced: PBMCs. The CDR3 nucleotides read TGTGCCAGCAGTCACAGCGGAGCCGCCCCAGATACGCAGTATTTT. Protein: CASSHSGAAPDTQYF.